This TCR beta chain was profiled in a study of beta chain features in type 1 diabetes. Points from the study as a whole: Type 1 diabetes patients showed a moderate but significant shortening of TCRB CDR3s in all four CD4+ subsets.

Trimming took off 4 bases at V and 4 bases at J, with 16 bases between the two ends. This CDR3 comprises 16 residues. Germline V CDR1 and CDR2: SEHNR, FQNEAQ (reference sequence). Reverse transcribing all isolated RNA meant expressed TCRB transcripts were sequenced. Repertoires were generated with immunoSEQ multiplex PCR, while TCRdb's copy carries only in-frame clones and drops some. The sample lists about 660,000 clones; about an eighth were seen once. This clone was picked up a small number of times. What it recognizes is unknown. The J gene is TRBJ2-2, the V gene TRBV7-9; maybe TRBD1 (7 bases). The specimen was naive CD4+ T cells from blood. This receptor was identified in a man younger than 35 with type 1 diabetes. The CDR3 DNA follows: TGTGCCAGCAGCTCATCGGCGGGGACAGTCACCGGGGAGCTGTTTTTT. Translating gives CASSSSAGTVTGELFF.